The 20 T cell receptor beta chains below were found in one sample sequenced in a study of blood T cell repertoires in COVID-19. This table comes from immunoSEQ multiplex PCR, and its TCRdb copy is limited to in-frame clones, with some not included. The data contain approximately 280,000 clones, roughly 85% of them singletons. Input material: peripheral blood. The receptor set was obtained from a woman between 70 and 85 years old with acute or convalescent COVID-19.

This sequence joins TRBV7-9 and TRBJ1-4; 9 nucleotides agree with TRBD1. V lost 4 bases and J lost 0; bases outside the gene matches: 3. CDR3 length: 16 residues. The germline gives CDR1 SEHNR, CDR2 FQNEAQ (reference sequence). The chain's CDR3 is CASSSDRGSTNEKLFF. The CDR3 coding sequence is TGTGCCAGCAGCTCGGACAGGGGATCAACTAATGAAAAACTGTTTTTT.

V gene TRBV12-2 combines with J gene TRBJ2-7; TRBD1, the D gene given by the table, was not confirmed from the DNA. TRBV12-2 is termed a pseudogene. The CDR3 has 15 amino acids. The DNA for the CDR3 is TGTGCAAGTCGCTTACGTAGGGGGCGCGCCTACGAGCAGTACTTC. It specifies CASRLRRGRAYEQYF.

This rearrangement joins TRBV10-3 to TRBJ2-7; 7 bases align to TRBD1. J gave up 3 bases and V 10 bases, and 9 bases lay outside the gene matches. The CDR3 extends over 13 amino acids. CDR1 is ENHRY and CDR2 is SYGVKD in the germline V gene. For the CDR3, the DNA is TGTGCCACCGCGGACAGGCCAAACTACGAGCAGTACTTC. It translates to CATADRPNYEQYF.

The gene calls are TRBV18 and TRBJ2-1; 8 bases line up with TRBD1. The ends lost 1 base at V and 4 bases at J; junction bases unmatched: 3. The CDR3 length is 15 residues. Germline V gene lookup returns CDR1 KGHSH and CDR2 LQKENI. This chain's CDR3 is CASSPRQGAYNEQFF. The CDR3 coding sequence is TGTGCCAGCTCACCACGGCAGGGGGCATACAATGAGCAGTTCTTC.

This chain uses TRBV6-6 with TRBJ1-5; 8 nucleotides align to TRBD1. V dropped 6 bases and J dropped 4; count of bases not matched to a gene: 5. In germline, CDR1 is MNHNY, CDR2 SVGAGI (reference sequence). The CDR3 extends over 14 amino acids. CDR3 in DNA: TGTGCCAGCAGCACCACAGGGGGAAATCAGCCCCAGCATTTT. Amino acid sequence: CASSTTGGNQPQHF.

This clone has only a few counts. The chain combines TRBV18 with TRBJ1-6; D is unclear. The germline V gene has CDR1 KGHSH and CDR2 LQKENI. V dropped 3 bases and J dropped 8 bases, with 17 bases sitting between them. CDR3 length: 16 residues. The CDR3 reads CASSPLRPLADSPLHF. In DNA form, the CDR3 reads TGTGCCAGCTCACCCCTTCGTCCCCTGGCGGATTCACCCCTCCACTTT.

This clone was recorded only once. This sample also contains other DNA sequences that code for the same CDR3. This chain links TRBV3-1 (or the pseudogene TRBV3-2) with TRBJ2-1, with 7 bases that match TRBD1. Trimming at V came to 4 bases and at J to 4 bases, leaving 4 bases not matched to a gene. Germline lookup yields CDR1 LGHDT and CDR2 YNNKEL (reference sequence). The CDR3 has 14 residues. The CDR3 here is CASSLRDSYNEQFF. For the CDR3, the DNA is TGTGCCAGCAGCCTCCGGGACAGTTACAATGAGCAGTTCTTC.

The rearrangement uses TRBV27 and TRBJ2-3; 8 bases align to TRBD2. Trimming took 7 bases from V and 4 from J; bases not matched to a gene: 19. This CDR3 is built from 18 residues. Germline CDR1 MNHEY, CDR2 SMNVEV (reference sequence). CDR3 sequence: CASTSYGAAGGIADTQYF. The CDR3 DNA reads TGTGCCAGCACCTCCTACGGGGCCGCGGGAGGAATTGCAGATACGCAGTATTTT.

This chain joins TRBV14 and TRBJ2-1; tentatively, D is TRBD2 (5 bases). Germline assignment: CDR1 SGHDN and CDR2 FVKESK. This CDR3 contains 15 residues. Trimming stripped 5 bases from V and 2 bases from J, with 13 bases between. DNA for the CDR3: TGTGCCAGCAGCTGGCGGAGGTTGCCCTACAATGAGCAGTTCTTC. Amino acid sequence: CASSWRRLPYNEQFF.

The chain links TRBV19 to TRBJ2-2; unclear D gene. From germline, CDR1 is LNHDA and CDR2 SQIVND (reference sequence). The CDR3 runs to 12 residues. Trimming pared 6 bases from V and 7 bases from J, leaving 9 bases between. In nucleotides, the CDR3 is TGTGCCAGTAGACCCGCCGGCGGGGAGCTGTTTTTT. This gives the protein CASRPAGGELFF.

The chain carries TRBV11-3 and TRBJ2-1, with a possible D match to TRBD1 (6 bases). V gave up 1 base and J gave up 7 bases, with 23 bases separating them. Germline assignment: CDR1 SGHNT and CDR2 YENEEA. This CDR3 comprises 18 residues. The CDR3 region is CASSLGRWDTPGLNEQFF. In nucleotides, the CDR3 is TGTGCCAGCAGCTTAGGTCGGTGGGACACCCCCGGTTTAAATGAGCAGTTCTTC.

The chain has TRBV24-1 and TRBJ1-2, with D possibly TRBD1 on 5 matching bases. Deletions cut 3 bases from V and 4 bases from J, with 14 bases between. In germline, CDR1 is KGHDR, CDR2 SFDVKD. The CDR3 runs to 15 residues. The CDR3 protein is CATSDPADDSYGYTF. The CDR3 DNA reads as TGTGCCACCAGTGATCCAGCAGACGACAGCTATGGCTACACCTTC.

This chain uses TRBV25-1 with TRBJ1-2; D is uncertain. CDR1 MGHDK and CDR2 SYGVNS come from the germline V gene. The CDR3 spans 12 residues. V lost 10 bases, J lost 5 bases, and 14 bases lay in between. DNA for the CDR3: TGTGCCACCGGAGACGTCGGGTATGGCTACACCTTC. It encodes CATGDVGYGYTF.

This clone was observed a few times. The rearrangement joins TRBV2 to TRBJ1-2; D gene unclear. Germline values: CDR1 SNHLY, CDR2 FYNNEI. Trimming shortened V by 0 bases and J by 8 bases, and 13 bases separated the two germline ends. The CDR3 is made up of 14 amino acids. The CDR3 nucleotides read TGTGCCAGCAGTGAAGCGCGCGGCCCCGGGGGCTACACCTTC. It translates to CASSEARGPGGYTF.

This chain links TRBV27 with TRBJ2-3; possibly TRBD2 for D (5 bases). Germline V gives CDR1 MNHEY, CDR2 SMNVEV (reference sequence). This CDR3 comprises 14 residues. Between the trimmed V and J ends, which lost 5 bases and 3 bases, there was a span of 12 bases. The CDR3 DNA reads TGTGCCAGCAGTGAGGGTCCCGGGACAGATACGCAGTATTTT. It yields the protein CASSEGPGTDTQYF.

This clone was observed a few times. This chain joins TRBV27 and TRBJ1-1, with D hard to call. This CDR3 contains 12 residues. Germline assignment: CDR1 MNHEY and CDR2 SMNVEV (reference sequence). Trimming removed 6 bases at V and 3 bases at J, with 8 bases between. The CDR3 spells CASRRADTEAFF. The CDR3, as DNA: TGTGCCAGCAGGAGGGCAGACACTGAAGCTTTCTTT.

This clone was seen only a few times. The V and J genes are TRBV2 and TRBJ1-1; tentative D call: TRBD1 (5 bases). CDR3 length equals 14 residues. The V and J ends lost 8 bases and 5 bases respectively, with 18 bases between them. Per the germline V gene, CDR1 is SNHLY and CDR2 is FYNNEI. The chain's CDR3 is CASLVIGAGTEAFF. The CDR3 nucleotides are TGTGCCAGCCTCGTGATTGGGGCCGGTACTGAAGCTTTCTTT.

The gene calls are TRBV28 and TRBJ2-1; 16 bases are shared with TRBD2. The CDR3 extends over 15 amino acids. J lost 6 bases, V lost 5 bases, and 1 base had no gene match. Germline assignment: CDR1 MDHEN and CDR2 SYDVKM. The CDR3 sequence: CASSGTSGGVNEQFF. CDR3 DNA: TGTGCCAGCAGTGGGACTAGCGGGGGGGTCAATGAGCAGTTCTTC.

The chain employs TRBV29-1 and TRBJ1-4; tentatively, D is TRBD1 (6 bases). This CDR3 has 12 amino acids. CDR1 is SQVTM, CDR2 ANQGSEA, per germline. V was shortened by 3 bases and J by 6 bases, with 8 bases between the two germline ends. The CDR3 DNA reads TGCAGCGTTGAGGGACACGATGAAAAACTGTTTTTT. Its translation: CSVEGHDEKLFF. The variable domain in full, with the rest retrieved from reference TRBV29-1 and TRBJ1-4, is SAVISQKPSRDICQRGTSLTIQCQVDSQVTMMFWYRQQPGQSLTLIATANQGSEATYESGFVIDKFPISRPNLTFSTLTVSNMSPEDSSIYLCSVEGHDEKLFFGSGTQLSVL.

The rearrangement uses TRBV6-5 and TRBJ2-5; weak D call: TRBD1 (6 bases). The CDR3 extends over 16 amino acids. Germline CDR1 MNHEY, CDR2 SVGAGI. Trimming took 0 bases from V and 4 from J, leaving 15 bases between them. This chain's CDR3 is CASSYSDTGIRETQYF. The CDR3 DNA reads as TGTGCCAGCAGTTACTCCGATACAGGGATTCGAGAGACCCAGTACTTC.